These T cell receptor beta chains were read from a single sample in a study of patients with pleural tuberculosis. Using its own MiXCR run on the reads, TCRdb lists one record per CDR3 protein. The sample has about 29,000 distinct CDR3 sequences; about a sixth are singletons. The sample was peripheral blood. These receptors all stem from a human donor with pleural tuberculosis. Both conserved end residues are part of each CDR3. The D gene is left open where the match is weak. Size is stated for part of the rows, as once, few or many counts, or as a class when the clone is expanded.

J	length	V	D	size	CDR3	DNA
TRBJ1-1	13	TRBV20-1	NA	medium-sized	CSGERVLNTEAFF	TGCAGTGGAGAGAGGGTCCTGAACACTGAAGCTTTCTTT
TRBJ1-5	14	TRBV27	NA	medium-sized	CASSFRVGNQPQHF	TGTGCCAGCAGTTTCAGGGTCGGGAATCAGCCCCAGCATTTT
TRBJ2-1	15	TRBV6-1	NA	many	CASNSGTSSDNEQFF	TGTGCCAGCAACTCCGGGACTTCCAGCGACAATGAGCAGTTCTTC
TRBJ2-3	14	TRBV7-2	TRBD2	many	CASSPSGATDTQYF	TGTGCCAGCAGCCCTAGCGGGGCCACAGATACGCAGTATTTT
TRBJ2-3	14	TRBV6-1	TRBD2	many	CASKTSGRTDTQYF	TGTGCCAGCAAGACTAGCGGGCGCACAGATACGCAGTATTTT
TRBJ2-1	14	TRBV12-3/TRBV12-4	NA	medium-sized	CASSFLGERDEQFF	TGTGCCAGCAGTTTTCTAGGGGAAAGGGATGAGCAGTTCTTC
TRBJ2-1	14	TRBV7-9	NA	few	CASSLYSGGNEQFF	TGTGCCAGCAGCTTATATAGTGGAGGCAATGAGCAGTTCTTC
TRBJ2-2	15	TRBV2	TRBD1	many	CASSERDRNTGELFF	TGTGCCAGCAGTGAACGGGACAGGAACACCGGGGAGCTGTTTTTT
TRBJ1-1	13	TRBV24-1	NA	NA	CATSSPDNTEAFF	TGTGCCACCAGTAGCCCTGACAACACTGAAGCTTTCTTT
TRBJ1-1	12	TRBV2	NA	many	CASGDSNTEAFF	TGTGCCAGCGGCGACAGTAACACTGAAGCTTTCTTT
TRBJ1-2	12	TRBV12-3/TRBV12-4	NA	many	CASSLGQAGYTF	TGTGCCAGCAGTTTAGGACAAGCGGGCTACACCTTC
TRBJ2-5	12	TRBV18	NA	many	CASSPAQETQYF	TGTGCCAGCTCACCGGCCCAAGAGACCCAGTACTTC
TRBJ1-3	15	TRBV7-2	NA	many	CASSPVGSGGNTIYF	TGTGCCAGCAGCCCTGTGGGGTCGGGCGGAAACACCATATATTTT
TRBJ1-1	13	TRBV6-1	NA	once	CASTLGVWTEAFF	TGTGCCAGCACACTGGGGGTCTGGACTGAAGCTTTCTTT
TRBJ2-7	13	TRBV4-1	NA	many	CASSEGPSYEQYF	TGCGCCAGCAGCGAAGGACCTTCCTACGAGCAGTACTTC
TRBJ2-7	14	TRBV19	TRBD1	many	CASSSRQGANEQYF	TGTGCCAGTAGTTCGCGACAGGGGGCGAACGAGCAGTACTTC
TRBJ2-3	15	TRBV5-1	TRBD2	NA	CASRTPGGGTDTQYF	TGCGCCAGCAGGACCCCTGGGGGGGGCACAGATACGCAGTATTTT
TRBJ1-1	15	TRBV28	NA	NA	CASGESWGTNTGAFF	TGTGCCAGCGGGGAATCCTGGGGGACGAATACTGGAGCTTTCTTT
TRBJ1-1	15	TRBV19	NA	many	CASSPSADMNTEAFF	TGTGCCAGTAGTCCAAGCGCCGACATGAACACTGAAGCTTTCTTT
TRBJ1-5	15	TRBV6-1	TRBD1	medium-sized	CASSEGQGGNQPQHF	TGTGCCAGCAGTGAAGGACAGGGTGGGAATCAGCCCCAGCATTTT
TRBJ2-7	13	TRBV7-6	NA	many	CASSSGLENEQYF	TGTGCCAGCAGCTCGGGCCTCGAAAACGAGCAGTACTTC
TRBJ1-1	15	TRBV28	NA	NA	CASSASGAWGTEAFF	TGTGCCAGCAGTGCCTCGGGGGCTTGGGGGACTGAAGCTTTCTTT
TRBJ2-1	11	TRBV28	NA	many	CASSPQNEQFF	TGTGCCAGCAGTCCCCAAAATGAGCAGTTCTTC
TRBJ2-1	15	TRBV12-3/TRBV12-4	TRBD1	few	CASKVQGLTTDEQFF	TGTGCCAGCAAGGTACAGGGGCTAACGACCGATGAGCAGTTCTTC
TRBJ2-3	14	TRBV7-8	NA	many	CASTLDPSTDTQYF	TGTGCCAGCACCCTCGACCCTAGCACAGATACGCAGTATTTT
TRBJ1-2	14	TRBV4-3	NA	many	CASSQGRQLYGYTF	TGCGCCAGCAGCCAAGGCCGACAGCTCTATGGCTACACCTTC
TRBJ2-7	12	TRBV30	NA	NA	CAWEAKIGEQYF	TGTGCCTGGGAAGCTAAAATTGGCGAGCAGTACTTC
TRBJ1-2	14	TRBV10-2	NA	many	CASSETGLAFGYTF	TGCGCCAGCAGTGAGACAGGGTTGGCTTTTGGCTACACCTTC
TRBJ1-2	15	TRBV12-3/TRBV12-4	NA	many	CASSLVAATSYGYTF	TGTGCCAGCAGTTTAGTGGCAGCCACTTCCTATGGCTACACCTTC
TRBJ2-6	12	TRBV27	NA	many	CATREGVGVLTF	TGTGCCACAAGGGAGGGGGTAGGCGTCCTGACTTTC
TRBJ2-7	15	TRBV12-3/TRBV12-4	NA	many	CASSPPEGAPYEQYF	TGTGCCAGCAGTCCCCCGGAGGGGGCCCCCTACGAGCAGTACTTC
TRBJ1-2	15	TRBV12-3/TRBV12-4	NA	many	CASSSNGPGSYGYTF	TGTGCCAGCAGTTCGAATGGTCCCGGGTCATATGGCTACACCTTC
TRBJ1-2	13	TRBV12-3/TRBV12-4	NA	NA	CASSKPGAYGHTF	TGTGCCAGCAGCAAACCAGGGGCCTATGGCCACACCTTC
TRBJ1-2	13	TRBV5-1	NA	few	CAGSVAAVDGYTF	TGCGCCGGCAGCGTGGCAGCGGTGGATGGCTACACCTTC
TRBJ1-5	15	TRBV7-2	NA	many	CASSQDGYSNQPQHF	TGTGCCAGCAGCCAGGACGGTTATAGCAATCAGCCCCAGCATTTT
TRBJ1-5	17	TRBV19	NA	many	CASSIVWRGLRRQPQHF	TGTGCCAGTAGTATAGTGTGGCGAGGGTTACGACGCCAGCCCCAGCATTTT
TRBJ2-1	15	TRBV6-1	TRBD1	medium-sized	CASITRDRGYPEQFF	TGTGCCAGCATTACCCGGGACAGGGGGTATCCTGAGCAGTTCTTC
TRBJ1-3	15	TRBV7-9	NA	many	CASSLRDNSGNTIYF	TGTGCCAGCAGCCTCCGGGACAACTCTGGAAACACCATATATTTT
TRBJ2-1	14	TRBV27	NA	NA	CASRESGTYSEQFF	TGTGCCAGCAGAGAATCGGGGACCTACAGTGAGCAGTTCTTC
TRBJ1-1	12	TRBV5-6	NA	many	CASSQGNTEAFF	TGTGCCAGCAGTCAAGGGAACACTGAAGCTTTCTTT
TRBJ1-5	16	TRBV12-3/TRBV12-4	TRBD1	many	CASSFSQGASNQPQHF	TGTGCCAGCAGTTTCTCCCAGGGGGCTAGCAATCAGCCCCAGCATTTT
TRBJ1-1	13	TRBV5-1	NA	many	CASSWDQTGEAFF	TGCGCCAGCAGCTGGGATCAGACAGGCGAAGCTTTCTTT
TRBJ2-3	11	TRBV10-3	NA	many	CAIGEQNTQYF	TGTGCCATCGGCGAACAGAATACGCAGTATTTT
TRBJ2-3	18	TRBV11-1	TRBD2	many	CASSLAGSGGLHTDTQYF	TGTGCCAGCAGCTTAGCTGGTAGCGGGGGTCTCCACACAGATACGCAGTATTTT
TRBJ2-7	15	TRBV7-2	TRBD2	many	CASSLRYGRSYEQYF	TGTGCCAGCAGCTTAAGGTACGGGAGGTCCTACGAGCAGTACTTC